This T cell receptor (beta chain) was recovered during a study of control samples from healthy donors and cancer patients (dated by TCRdb to between 2020 and 2021). In regard to this clone: The target of this receptor is not known. Per-base qualities were not stored, and no clone one base away is much larger.

The library was generated by the immunoSEQ multiplex PCR assay. TCRdb re-hosts the immuneACCESS table, in-frame sequences only. Its copies lack some clones; in the studies checked, an unresolved V gene accounts for under half of them, and the cause for the rest is not known. This sample holds 200,000 to 250,000 clones; around 94% were observed only once. The ten largest clones take up over 1.2% of the sample. CDR1 is given as MNHEY and CDR2 as SMNVEV, both from the germline V gene (reference sequence). Trimming at the junction amounts to 5 bases on V and 1 base on J, and the germline ends lie 8 bases apart. Its CDR3 holds 13 amino acids, cysteine through phenylalanine. The read is trimmed to its CDR3 DNA, 39 bases read in frame from base 1.

This chain joins TRBV27 to TRBJ1-2; a confident D gene designation cannot be given. Sequencing used blood. This sequence originates from a man between 45 and 60 years old in good health. CDR3 sequence: CASSPRVNYGYTF. The nucleotide sequence is given as TGTGCCAGCAGTCCCAGAGTTAACTATGGCTACACCTTC.